These T cell receptor beta chains were read from a single sample in a study of blood T cell repertoires in COVID-19. The table came from immunoSEQ multiplex PCR; TCRdb's copy has only in-frame clones and leaves some out. The sample carries under 250,000 clones, around three quarters recorded once. The specimen was peripheral blood. These receptors all stem from a woman in her 70s with acute or convalescent COVID-19. CDR3s include the opening cysteine and the closing phenylalanine or tryptophan. Each record gives: CDR3 protein, V gene, J gene.

CASSKLDEQFF	TRBV6-6	TRBJ2-1
CASSQDAGVSRAKNIQYF	TRBV4-2	TRBJ2-4
CASSLATEPTGDTQYF	TRBV5-1	TRBJ2-3
CASSQFGGTGETQYF	TRBV4-1	TRBJ2-5
CASNLGTGLSYEQYF	TRBV11-2	TRBJ2-7
CATSDSPDNEQFF	TRBV24-1	TRBJ2-1
CAISESNSPGTGGNQPQHF	TRBV10-3	TRBJ1-5
CASSLLGQTSTDTQYF	TRBV5-6	TRBJ2-3
CASSYGTGMNTEAFF	TRBV3-1/TRBV3-2	TRBJ1-1
CSGRQGGTGELFF	TRBV29-1	TRBJ2-2
CASKGGSGELFF	TRBV12-3/TRBV12-4	TRBJ2-2
CASSTGADTQYF	TRBV3-1/TRBV3-2	TRBJ2-3
CASSPEGRVGYTF	TRBV18	TRBJ1-2
CASSPVSFSYEQYF	TRBV4-1	TRBJ2-7
CASSLSYSGNTIYF	TRBV27	TRBJ1-3
CASSLGPEANVLTF	TRBV11-2	TRBJ2-6
CAWSPGLAEETQYF	TRBV30	TRBJ2-5
CASTQGLADEFLAKNIQYF	TRBV12-5	TRBJ2-4
CASSSRQSGYTF	TRBV6-5	TRBJ1-2
CATSDPQTGNGYTF	TRBV24-1	TRBJ1-2
CAIQTGTADTQYF	TRBV28	TRBJ2-3
CASSPITSTDTQYF	TRBV6-5	TRBJ2-3
CASSYSGQGVGGYTF	TRBV28	TRBJ1-2
CASSLGGQVNEKLFF	TRBV5-1	TRBJ1-4
CASSEEAGGQKQFF	TRBV6-1	TRBJ2-1
CASSFPGSPLHF	TRBV7-9	TRBJ1-6
CASRYTTGTGFGEQYF	TRBV6-5	TRBJ2-7
CATSDPGTAGNTIYF	TRBV24-1	TRBJ1-3
CASSLATGWNEKLFF	TRBV5-1	TRBJ1-4
CASSSDTDPSYEQYF	TRBV11-2	TRBJ2-7
CASNGQGRYEQYF	TRBV2	TRBJ2-7
CSVRLSGIDTEAFF	TRBV29-1	TRBJ1-1
CASSSGLAGAISYNEQFF	TRBV5-4	TRBJ2-1